Below, 24 T cell receptor beta chains from the same sample are listed, as sequenced in a study of blood T cell repertoires in COVID-19. The assay was immunoSEQ multiplex PCR, and TCRdb's table has in-frame clones only and misses some. The sample lists 380,000 or so clones, roughly 90% occurring once. Sequenced: peripheral blood. The receptors derive from a man aged 35 to 55 with acute or convalescent COVID-19.

This rearrangement joins TRBV28 to TRBJ1-5; 8 bases align to TRBD1. With 8 bases clipped from V and 3 bases from J, the junction kept 3 bases outside the gene matches. CDR1 is MDHEN, CDR2 SYDVKM, per germline. The CDR3 spans 13 residues. CDR3 residues: CASQGANNQPQHF. CDR3 DNA sequence: TGTGCCAGCCAGGGGGCCAACAATCAGCCCCAGCATTTT.

The chain combines TRBV5-4 with TRBJ2-5; TRBD2 matches 12 bases. Unmatched junction bases numbered 11, after V lost 4 bases and J lost 4 bases. The CDR3 runs to 17 residues. The germline CDR1 and CDR2 sequences are SGHNT and YYREEE (reference sequence). CDR3 amino acids: CASSHLLAGGPSETQYF. The CDR3 nucleotides are TGTGCCAGCAGCCACCTCCTAGCGGGAGGGCCCTCAGAGACCCAGTACTTC.

The gene calls are TRBV30 and TRBJ1-1; D is perhaps TRBD1 (5 bases). The CDR3 extends over 18 amino acids. Trimming cost V 0 bases and J 5 bases, with 25 bases left between them. The germline V gene encodes CDR1 GTSNPN and CDR2 SVGIG (reference sequence). In nucleotides, the CDR3 is TGTGCCTGGAGTGTAAACTTGGCTGGTGTTGTGGGGCGAACTGAAGCTTTCTTT. Its protein is CAWSVNLAGVVGRTEAFF.

The V gene is TRBV12-3 or TRBV12-4, the J gene TRBJ2-2; D gene uncertain. V lost 5 bases, J lost 1 base, and 2 bases lay in between. The CDR3 covers 12 residues. CDR3 nucleotide sequence: TGTGCCAGCAGTCAGAACACCGGGGAGCTGTTTTTT. It translates to CASSQNTGELFF.

V usage is TRBV13 and J usage is TRBJ1-2, with D perhaps TRBD1 (5 bases). From germline, CDR1 is PRHDT and CDR2 FYEKMQ (reference sequence). The CDR3 consists of 16 residues. V was pared by 7 bases and J by 8 bases, with 26 bases between. CDR3 DNA sequence: TGTGCCAGCACGGATGGGGGGACTAAAAGACTGGAAGGCTACACCTTC. It codes for CASTDGGTKRLEGYTF.

The chain combines TRBV29-1 with TRBJ2-7, with 7 bases lining up with TRBD1. The CDR3 consists of 13 residues. CDR1 is SQVTM, CDR2 ANQGSEA, per germline. J lost 3 bases, V lost 4 bases, and 6 bases had no gene match. The CDR3 spells CSVVGQGDYEQYF. The CDR3 region has the DNA TGCAGCGTTGTAGGGCAGGGGGACTACGAGCAGTACTTC.

J is TRBJ2-7 and V is TRBV7-9; the match to TRBD2 covers 7 bases. The CDR3 totals 18 residues. Germline CDR1 is SEHNR and CDR2 is FQNEAQ (reference sequence). Germline trimming cut 2 bases from V and 3 bases from J; bases unmatched to any gene: 16. The CDR3 loop reads CASSLFSAGLRDGYEQYF. The CDR3 DNA is TGTGCCAGCAGCTTATTCTCAGCGGGATTAAGGGACGGCTACGAGCAGTACTTC.

The CDR3, as DNA: TGTGCCAGCAGCTTAGAGGGGACAGGGCCCTACAATGAGCAGTTCTTC. As protein: CASSLEGTGPYNEQFF. The V and J genes are TRBV7-2 and TRBJ2-1, with 9 bases fitting TRBD1. CDR3 size: 16 residues. Germline values: CDR1 SGHTA, CDR2 FQGNSA. The J segment lost 2 bases and the V segment lost 1 base, leaving 3 bases of the junction unmatched.

The J gene is TRBJ1-6, the V gene TRBV7-8; perhaps TRBD1 as D (5 bases). The CDR3 extends over 15 amino acids. Deletions cut 2 bases from V and 8 bases from J, with 13 bases between. Per germline, CDR1 SGHVS and CDR2 FQNEAQ. This CDR3 reads CASSLSGGVDSPLHF. Here the CDR3 DNA reads TGTGCCAGCAGCTTATCGGGAGGGGTAGATTCACCCCTCCACTTT. The whole variable domain, filled in from reference TRBV7-8 and TRBJ1-6, reads GAGVSQSPRYKVAKRGQDVALRCDPISGHVSLFWYQQALGQGPEFLTYFQNEAQLDKSGLPSDRFFAERPEGSVSTLKIQRTQQEDSAVYLCASSLSGGVDSPLHFGNGTRLTVT.

This chain connects TRBV30 to TRBJ1-2; weak D call: TRBD1 (6 bases). Trimming removed 5 bases at V and 3 bases at J, with 10 bases between. The CDR3 is made up of 12 amino acids. CDR1 GTSNPN and CDR2 SVGIG come from the germline V gene (reference sequence). In DNA form, the CDR3 reads TGTGCCTGGGAACAGGGCCACTATGGCTACACCTTC. It codes for CAWEQGHYGYTF.

The V gene is TRBV6-5, the J gene TRBJ2-2, with D perhaps matching TRBD1 (6 bases). V was pared by 0 bases and J by 4 bases, with 9 bases between. The CDR3 loop spans 15 amino acids. The germline V gene has CDR1 MNHEY and CDR2 SVGAGI. CDR3 in DNA: TGTGCCAGCAGTTACTCTCCCAGGGGCACCGGGGAGCTGTTTTTT. Amino acid sequence: CASSYSPRGTGELFF.

V usage is TRBV6-6 and J usage is TRBJ1-1, with D tentatively TRBD1 (6 bases). V dropped 4 bases and J dropped 0 bases, with 15 bases sitting between them. CDR1 and CDR2 (germline): MNHNY, SVGAGI (reference sequence). This CDR3 spans 16 amino acids. CDR3 nucleotide sequence: TGTGCCAGCAGTTTACCCCCTGGACAGCTGAACACTGAAGCTTTCTTT. Amino acids: CASSLPPGQLNTEAFF.

About this clone itself: In the same sample, other DNA sequences code for this CDR3. This chain connects TRBV4-1 to TRBJ2-7; 8 bases are shared with TRBD1. CDR1 is MGHRA and CDR2 is YSYEKL in the germline V gene. Trimming cost V 3 bases and J 3 bases; bases outside gene matches: 1. The CDR3 runs 13 residues. The CDR3 DNA reads as TGCGCCAGCAGCCATGACAGGGGCTACGAGCAGTACTTC. It specifies CASSHDRGYEQYF.

The CDR3 sequence is CASSKEASLLTPNRYEQYF. CDR3 DNA sequence: TGTGCCAGCAGCAAAGAGGCTAGCTTACTCACCCCGAACAGATACGAGCAGTACTTC. The V call is TRBV21-1, the J call TRBJ2-7; the table calls TRBD2, which could not be checked here. TRBV21-1 is assigned pseudogene status. The CDR3 runs to 19 residues.

The chain combines TRBV6-9 with TRBJ2-6, with a weak D call TRBD1 (5 bases). CDR1 MNHGY and CDR2 SVAAGI come from the germline V gene. The CDR3 is 18 residues long. Trimming cost V 4 bases and J 5 bases, with 21 bases left between them. The CDR3 coding sequence is TGTGCCAGCAGTTCAAGGGGCCTTACGCAAAGTCGGGCCAACGTCCTGACTTTC. This gives the protein CASSSRGLTQSRANVLTF.

V usage is TRBV5-1 and J usage is TRBJ2-5; D gene uncertain. The length of the CDR3 is 17 residues. Trimming removed 5 bases from V and 2 bases from J, with 22 bases in between. The germline CDR1 and CDR2 sequences are SGHRS and YFSETQ. In DNA, the CDR3 is TGCGCCAGCAGGCGAAGTGGGCAGATATACTTTCAAGAGACCCAGTACTTC. It encodes CASRRSGQIYFQETQYF.

Here the CDR3 reads CASSIDRGPGEQYF. The CDR3 DNA follows: TGTGCCAGTAGTATTGACAGGGGGCCAGGCGAGCAGTACTTC. The rearrangement links TRBV19 to TRBJ2-7; 10 nucleotides line up with TRBD1. The CDR3 spans 14 residues. Looked up from germline, CDR1 is LNHDA and CDR2 is SQIVND (reference sequence). After removal of 3 bases from V and 6 bases from J, the junction contained 5 bases not matched to a gene.

The chain couples TRBV28 to TRBJ1-4; 10 bases fit TRBD1. The germline V gene has CDR1 MDHEN and CDR2 SYDVKM. J was trimmed by 5 bases and V by 4 bases; bases with no gene match: 4. This CDR3 has 15 residues. As DNA, the CDR3 is TGTGCCAGCAGTTCCCGACAGGGGGCGAATGAAAAACTGTTTTTT. Protein product: CASSSRQGANEKLFF.

This chain joins TRBV30 and TRBJ2-1, with TRBD2 matching over 10 bases. The J segment lost 6 bases and the V segment lost 4 bases, leaving 0 bases of the junction unmatched. There are 12 residues in the CDR3. Looked up from germline, CDR1 is GTSNPN and CDR2 is SVGIG (reference sequence). CDR3 bases: TGTGCCTGGACTAGCGGGAGCAATGAGCAGTTCTTC. It encodes CAWTSGSNEQFF.

The V and J genes are TRBV7-8 and TRBJ2-5; a possible D gene is TRBD1 (5 bases). The CDR3 extends over 15 amino acids. Germline V gene lookup returns CDR1 SGHVS and CDR2 FQNEAQ. V lost 2 bases to trimming and J lost 2 bases, with 12 bases between them. CDR3 in DNA: TGTGCCAGCAGCTTAAGTTATGGGGCGCAAGAGACCCAGTACTTC. Protein product: CASSLSYGAQETQYF.

The V gene is TRBV3-1 (or the pseudogene TRBV3-2), the J gene TRBJ2-6, with 8 bases fitting TRBD1. Germline V gene lookup returns CDR1 LGHDT and CDR2 YNNKEL (reference sequence). The CDR3 extends over 19 amino acids. The ends lost 1 base at V and 1 base at J; junction bases unmatched: 9. DNA of the CDR3: TGTGCCAGCAGCCAAGCATTGGGACAGGCTCCTTCTGGGGCCAACGTCCTGACTTTC. Translation gives CASSQALGQAPSGANVLTF.

This sequence joins TRBV20-1 and TRBJ1-2; maybe TRBD1 (6 bases). Trimming cost V 6 bases and J 4 bases, with 9 bases left between them. There are 11 residues in the CDR3. CDR1 and CDR2 (germline): DFQATT, SNEGSKA (reference sequence). In nucleotides, the CDR3 is TGCAGTGCCCAGGGGATCTATGGCTACACCTTC. Its translation is CSAQGIYGYTF.

This chain connects TRBV19 to TRBJ1-1, with D possibly TRBD1 on 5 matching bases. The CDR3 consists of 15 residues. Germline CDR1 is LNHDA and CDR2 is SQIVND (reference sequence). The V end lost 4 bases, the J end lost 1 base, and 13 bases lay between the germline ends. The CDR3 loop reads CASSSQGSANTEAFF. Written as DNA, the CDR3 is TGTGCCAGTAGTAGTCAGGGTTCAGCGAACACTGAAGCTTTCTTT.

This rearrangement joins TRBV14 to TRBJ2-5, with TRBD1 matching over 7 bases. Germline trimming cut 7 bases from V and 1 base from J; bases unmatched to any gene: 6. The CDR3 totals 14 residues. Germline V gene lookup returns CDR1 SGHDN and CDR2 FVKESK. The CDR3 nucleotides are TGTGCCAGCAACCTAGGGGGCATCCAAGAGACCCAGTACTTC. Translation gives CASNLGGIQETQYF.